This TCR beta chain was recorded in a study of T cell responses to AZD1222 COVID-19 vaccine. General observations from the study: Most donors were white British and more were female, and clonal diversity was possibly underestimated.

Note on this clone: Antigen specificity is unknown.

Using immunoSEQ multiplex PCR, the repertoire was profiled, and TCRdb retains in-frame clones only, with some absent. This sample has around 100,000 clones; about 80% occur once, and the top ten carry approximately 10%. V dropped 5 bases and J dropped 8; count of bases not matched to a gene: 17. The CDR3 covers 18 residues. Germline assignment: CDR1 MNHNY and CDR2 SVGAGI (reference sequence). Sequencing used peripheral blood, obtained on day 0 of AZD1222 vaccination. V gene TRBV6-6 combines with J gene TRBJ1-4; 10 positions match TRBD1. This TCR was recovered from an adult in good health. The CDR3 DNA follows: TGTGCCAGCAGTCTAAATTCCGGGACAGGGGATTTTCTGGAAAAACTGTTTTTT. It encodes CASSLNSGTGDFLEKLFF.